These T cell receptor beta chains were read from a single sample in a study of high-grade serous ovarian cancer treatment subgroups. Generated by immunoSEQ multiplex PCR, the TCRdb table keeps only in-frame clones and is missing some. This sample has over 4,500 clones, with over 65% found just once. The specimen sequenced was tumor tissue. The receptors were sampled from a human donor with high-grade serous ovarian cancer. Each CDR3 is given without its conserved first and last residue.

v_gene	j_gene	len	CDR3aa
TRBV19	TRBJ2-7	12	ASSIGQGASEQY
TRBV4-1	TRBJ2-3	18	ASSHLGLAGGPEGTDTQY
TRBV10-3	TRBJ1-1	10	AIRQEGTEAF
TRBV2	TRBJ2-1	13	ASRLDRGGYNEQF
TRBV18	TRBJ2-5	12	ASSPPLRSETQY
TRBV7-9	TRBJ1-2	12	ASSSRTLNYGYT
TRBV20-1	NA	9	SASRQYEQY
TRBV28	TRBJ1-3	12	ASSSPGLRNTIY
TRBV4-1	TRBJ1-2	12	ASSEGRTTYGYT
TRBV10-1	TRBJ2-3	12	ASRPEGRADTQY
TRBV6-6	TRBJ2-7	12	ASSYGTGAYEQY
TRBV5-4	TRBJ2-1	14	ASSLGGQGSNNEQF
TRBV5-1	TRBJ2-3	11	ATRTGGTDTQY
TRBV4-1	TRBJ2-2	15	ASSPSGLAGGHGELF
TRBV28	TRBJ2-2	14	ASSILDSANTGELF
TRBV9	TRBJ2-2	10	ASSTRTGELF
TRBV6-1	TRBJ2-2	14	ASSDQGAANTGELF
TRBV5-4	TRBJ2-5	13	ASSLASQVQETQY
TRBV28	TRBJ1-6	15	ASRTNRGIRNNSPLH
TRBV27	TRBJ1-1	12	ASRRTGGVTEAF
TRBV6-4	TRBJ1-5	11	ASSPGPNQPQH
TRBV19	TRBJ1-3	15	ASSINFGAASGNTIY
TRBV6-5	TRBJ2-7	12	ASSRDGTFGEQY
TRBV27	TRBJ1-1	11	ASTKLGEISAF
TRBV10-3	TRBJ2-5	10	AISESGKTQY
TRBV19	TRBJ2-7	12	ASSPRGLAYEQY
TRBV2	TRBJ2-4	15	ASSERTTGPTKNIQY
TRBV19	TRBJ2-1	14	ASSMRGTSGSNEQF
TRBV9	TRBJ1-1	12	ASSIGTENTEAF
TRBV30	TRBJ1-6	11	AWRVIDNSPLH
TRBV11-2	TRBJ2-3	11	ASSLPGSDTQY
TRBV27	TRBJ1-6	12	ASSLGQGNSPLH
TRBV7-2	TRBJ2-3	17	ASRAGPRWGRTSTDTQY
TRBV4-2	TRBJ1-5	11	ASTSFSNQPQH
TRBV10-3	TRBJ2-1	13	AISERTGGRNEQF
TRBV6-1	TRBJ1-4	13	ASSMTGIANEKLF
TRBV7-2	TRBJ1-5	10	ASSPPGQPQH
TRBV9	TRBJ2-5	11	ASSPIPQETQY
TRBV5-1	TRBJ2-3	15	ASSLDDWDRDTDTQY
TRBV30	TRBJ2-1	11	AWRWGGRNEQF
TRBV6-5	TRBJ2-5	12	ASSYSAGKETQY
TRBV9	TRBJ2-1	13	ASSVAGTSGNEQF
TRBV10-3	TRBJ2-5	11	AISPRDQETQY
TRBV7-8	TRBJ2-7	10	ASSSGLYEQY
TRBV10-2	TRBJ2-1	12	ASNSRGSYNEQF
TRBV7-8	TRBJ2-1	15	ASSPLGGTGLYNEQF
TRBV7-9	TRBJ2-7	13	ASSLGGGVGMEQY
TRBV30	TRBJ2-1	14	AWGEEGGRSYNEQF
TRBV5-4	TRBJ2-7	10	ASSVDTYEQY
TRBV5-4	TRBJ2-5	15	ASSLGATSGGEETQY
TRBV29-1	TRBJ1-1	12	SVNRGAMNTEAF